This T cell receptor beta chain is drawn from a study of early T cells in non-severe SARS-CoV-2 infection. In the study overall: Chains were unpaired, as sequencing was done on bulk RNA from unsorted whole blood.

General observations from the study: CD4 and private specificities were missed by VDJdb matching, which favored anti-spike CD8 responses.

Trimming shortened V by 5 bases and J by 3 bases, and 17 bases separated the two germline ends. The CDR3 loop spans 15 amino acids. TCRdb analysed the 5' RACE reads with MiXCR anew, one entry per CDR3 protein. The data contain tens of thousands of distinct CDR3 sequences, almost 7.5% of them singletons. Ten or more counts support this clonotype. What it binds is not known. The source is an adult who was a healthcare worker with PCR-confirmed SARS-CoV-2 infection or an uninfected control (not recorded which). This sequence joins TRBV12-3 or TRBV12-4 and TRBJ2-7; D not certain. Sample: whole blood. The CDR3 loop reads CASSDARNGIYEQYF. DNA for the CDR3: TGTGCCAGCAGTGATGCCCGGAACGGAATCTACGAGCAGTACTTC.